The sequence of this T cell receptor (beta chain) was determined in a study of blood T cell repertoires in COVID-19. Study in general: Samples of COVID-19 (acute and convalescent) were obtained from the United States, Italy and Spain.

Clones were sequenced by immunoSEQ multiplex PCR, and TCRdb holds only the in-frame ones, with some missing. The data hold 35,000 to 50,000 clones, with around 85% observed a single time. This CDR3 region has 14 residues. Germline V gene data show CDR1 as SQVTM and CDR2 as ANQGSEA. Deletions cut 4 bases from V and 1 base from J, with 11 bases between. This receptor was obtained from a human donor in a cohort sampled during active COVID-19. The rearrangement links TRBV29-1 to TRBJ1-5; the D gene is possibly TRBD1 (6 bases). The sequencing input was peripheral blood. DNA of the CDR3: TGCAGCGTTGGAGACGGGACAAGCAATCAGCCCCAGCATTTT. Amino acid sequence: CSVGDGTSNQPQHF.